Listed below are T cell receptor beta chains from one sample, sequenced in a study of cytomegalovirus exposure and HLA in healthy donors. The table came from immunoSEQ multiplex PCR; TCRdb's copy has only in-frame clones and leaves some out. The sample holds about 170,000 clones, 80% to 90% seen once. The specimen sequenced was PBMCs. These receptors were collected from a girl aged 5-17 years in good health and CMV-seropositive. Each CDR3 is given with its conserved first and last residue. A D gene is named only where the DNA matches it firmly. The size entry is marked missing in some rows and otherwise reads once, few, many or a size class.

>TRBJ2-7|once|TRBV5-4|.
CASSLVGATYEQYF
TGTGCCAGCAGCTTGGTGGGAGCAACGTACGAGCAGTACTTC
>TRBJ1-4|.|TRBV6-5|.
CASSYSGGEGEKLFF
TGTGCCAGCAGTTACTCGGGGGGAGAGGGGGAAAAACTGTTTTTT
>TRBJ2-5|few|TRBV7-3|.
CASSFAGLSETQYF
TGTGCCAGCAGCTTTGCAGGGTTATCAGAGACCCAGTACTTC
>TRBJ2-5|.|TRBV7-9|.
CSSSLVRGEETQYF
TGTTCCAGCAGCTTAGTCAGGGGGGAAGAGACCCAGTACTTC
>TRBJ1-2|.|TRBV6-5|.
CASSVDRSGYTF
TGTGCCAGCAGTGTAGACAGGAGCGGCTACACCTTC
>TRBJ1-6|.|TRBV27|TRBD1
CASSLGQGGSPLHF
TGTGCCAGCAGTTTGGGGCAGGGGGGATCACCCCTCCACTTT
>TRBJ1-2|.|TRBV9|.
CASSASGKLYGYTF
TGTGCCAGCAGCGCCTCAGGGAAACTATATGGCTACACCTTC
>TRBJ1-1|.|TRBV2|.
CASSWDKLMNTEAFF
TGTGCCAGCTCATGGGACAAGCTCATGAACACTGAAGCTTTCTTT
>TRBJ2-3|.|TRBV18|.
CASSPLDTSTDTQYF
TGTGCCAGCTCACCGTTGGACACTAGCACAGATACGCAGTATTTT
>TRBJ2-7|.|TRBV5-1|.
CASSGGHEQYF
TGCGCCAGCAGTGGAGGCCACGAGCAGTACTTC
>TRBJ2-7|.|TRBV6-6|TRBD1
CASSRDSLAYEQYF
TGTGCCAGCAGTAGGGACAGCCTAGCCTACGAGCAGTACTTC
>TRBJ1-5|.|TRBV28|.
CAVGRNQPQHF
TGTGCTGTTGGCAGAAATCAGCCCCAGCATTTT
>TRBJ2-1|.|TRBV11-1|TRBD1
CASSITGQGNNEQFF
TGTGCCAGCAGCATAACGGGACAGGGGAACAATGAGCAGTTCTTC
>TRBJ1-2|.|TRBV6-6|TRBD1
CASSPGQGGYTF
TGTGCCAGCAGTCCCGGACAGGGTGGTTACACCTTC
>TRBJ1-5|.|TRBV12-5|TRBD1
CASGIGQGNQPQHF
TGTGCTAGTGGTATCGGACAGGGCAATCAGCCCCAGCATTTT
>TRBJ2-1|.|TRBV19|.
CASSIWPEQFF
TGTGCCAGTAGTATCTGGCCTGAGCAGTTCTTC
>TRBJ2-7|.|TRBV4-1|TRBD1
CASSQSSGTGAYEQYF
TGCGCCAGCAGCCAATCGTCCGGGACAGGGGCCTACGAGCAGTACTTC
>TRBJ1-2|.|TRBV11-2|.
CASSFTGSRNYGYTF
TGTGCCAGCAGCTTCACAGGGAGTAGGAACTATGGCTACACCTTC
>TRBJ1-6|.|TRBV9|.
CASSVGQTNSPLHF
TGTGCCAGCAGCGTAGGACAGACGAATTCACCCCTCCACTTT
>TRBJ2-2|.|TRBV7-3|TRBD1
CASRQTGGLDTGELFF
TGTGCCAGCAGGCAGACAGGGGGGCTTGACACCGGGGAGCTGTTTTTT
>TRBJ2-7|.|TRBV29-1|TRBD2
CSVEFSTGGTYEQYF
TGCAGCGTTGAATTCTCCACGGGGGGGACCTACGAGCAGTACTTC
>TRBJ2-7|.|TRBV29-1|TRBD1
CSVEVRPQIGQGYEQYF
TGCAGCGTTGAAGTACGGCCACAGATCGGACAGGGCTACGAGCAGTACTTC
>TRBJ1-2|.|TRBV19|TRBD1
CASSLPTGRGGYTF
TGTGCCAGTAGTTTACCGACAGGGCGAGGTGGCTACACCTTC
>TRBJ2-1|.|TRBV4-2|.
CASSQDLAGSYNEQFF
TGTGCCAGCAGCCAAGATCTCGCGGGCTCCTACAATGAGCAGTTCTTC
>TRBJ2-1|.|TRBV5-1|.
CASSYGKGGYNEQFF
TGCGCCAGCAGCTACGGCAAGGGAGGCTACAATGAGCAGTTCTTC
>TRBJ1-2|.|TRBV5-6|.
CASSLGFGGPNYGYTF
TGTGCCAGCAGCTTGGGTTTTGGGGGCCCTAACTATGGCTACACCTTC
>TRBJ2-3|.|TRBV19|.
CASSMGRDTQYF
TGTGCCAGTAGTATGGGGCGGGATACGCAGTATTTT